This T cell receptor (beta chain) was observed in a study of control samples from healthy donors and cancer patients. The CDR3 loop spans 14 amino acids. Germline V gene lookup returns CDR1 LNHDA and CDR2 SQIVND (reference sequence). V lost 3 bases and J lost 2, with 9 bases in between. Sequencing was performed with immunoSEQ multiplex PCR; in TCRdb, only in-frame clones are kept and a portion is missing. The sample holds around 90,000 clones; 85% are singletons and the top ten take over 2%. The TCR originated in a woman between 40 and 50 years old in good health. V and J are TRBV19 and TRBJ2-3, with a tentative D call TRBD1 (6 bases). The specimen was blood. The CDR3 DNA sequence: TGTGCCAGTAGTATGGGGGCATACACAGATACGCAGTATTTT. It yields the protein CASSMGAYTDTQYF.